A selection of T cell receptor beta chains follows, all from one sample in a study of beta chain features in type 1 diabetes. Generated by immunoSEQ multiplex PCR, the TCRdb table keeps only in-frame clones and is missing some. The profile shows 280,000 or so clones, approximately 16% of them singletons. The sequenced material came from naive CD4+ T cells from blood. The receptors were gathered from a man aged 18 to 30 with type 1 diabetes. Each CDR3 is given with its conserved first and last residue. Each record gives: CDR3 protein, J gene, V gene.

cdr3_aa: CASSPGQGIYGYTF; j_call: TRBJ1-2; v_call: TRBV5-1
cdr3_aa: CASSQPRLAGTDTQYF; j_call: TRBJ2-3; v_call: TRBV5-5
cdr3_aa: CASTQGEKLFF; j_call: TRBJ1-4; v_call: TRBV7-9
cdr3_aa: CASASTSGSYEQYF; j_call: TRBJ2-7; v_call: TRBV6-1
cdr3_aa: CAWSVLRTGSSGANVLTF; j_call: TRBJ2-6; v_call: TRBV30
cdr3_aa: CASSATPDSRASPLHF; j_call: TRBJ1-6; v_call: TRBV9
cdr3_aa: CASSKDRVGQEKLFF; j_call: TRBJ1-4; v_call: TRBV5-4
cdr3_aa: CASRLAGGDGGELFF; j_call: TRBJ2-2; v_call: TRBV27
cdr3_aa: CASSRSAGSTDTQYF; j_call: TRBJ2-3; v_call: TRBV5-1
cdr3_aa: CASSLARLETQYF; j_call: TRBJ2-5; v_call: TRBV11-2
cdr3_aa: CSVAQRLNQPQHF; j_call: TRBJ1-5; v_call: TRBV29-1
cdr3_aa: CASSLAGGYSYNEQFF; j_call: TRBJ2-1; v_call: TRBV5-1
cdr3_aa: CASSLRGLSTGELFF; j_call: TRBJ2-2; v_call: TRBV5-4
cdr3_aa: CASSYRGQETQYF; j_call: TRBJ2-5; v_call: TRBV6-5
cdr3_aa: CASSVGTGIADTQYF; j_call: TRBJ2-3; v_call: TRBV9
cdr3_aa: CASSVVSPSNTGELFF; j_call: TRBJ2-2; v_call: TRBV9
cdr3_aa: CASSANAGVETQYF; j_call: TRBJ2-5; v_call: TRBV9
cdr3_aa: CASSLRGRGAANTGELFF; j_call: TRBJ2-2; v_call: TRBV7-9
cdr3_aa: CASSSIKSRTGTNEQYF; j_call: TRBJ2-7; v_call: TRBV28
cdr3_aa: CASSQEGHAGETQYF; j_call: TRBJ2-5; v_call: TRBV4-2
cdr3_aa: CASSYSFSGGTPTLQYF; j_call: TRBJ2-7; v_call: TRBV7-9
cdr3_aa: CASSYSGTSSEQFF; j_call: TRBJ2-1; v_call: TRBV6-5
cdr3_aa: CASSPTGFYEQYF; j_call: TRBJ2-7; v_call: TRBV2
cdr3_aa: CSVLRDSSEQYF; j_call: TRBJ2-7; v_call: TRBV29-1
cdr3_aa: CASRKDRGYEQYF; j_call: TRBJ2-7; v_call: TRBV19
cdr3_aa: CASSFRTGNTEAFF; j_call: TRBJ1-1; v_call: TRBV5-1
cdr3_aa: CASSQTGGWDEQYF; j_call: TRBJ2-7; v_call: TRBV28
cdr3_aa: CASSPGQGHYGYTF; j_call: TRBJ1-2; v_call: TRBV7-2
cdr3_aa: CASSLPTPNTGELFF; j_call: TRBJ2-2; v_call: TRBV5-1
cdr3_aa: CASSLRSRGQSDTQYF; j_call: TRBJ2-3; v_call: TRBV11-2
cdr3_aa: CASSLGQGRDEQFF; j_call: TRBJ2-1; v_call: TRBV5-6